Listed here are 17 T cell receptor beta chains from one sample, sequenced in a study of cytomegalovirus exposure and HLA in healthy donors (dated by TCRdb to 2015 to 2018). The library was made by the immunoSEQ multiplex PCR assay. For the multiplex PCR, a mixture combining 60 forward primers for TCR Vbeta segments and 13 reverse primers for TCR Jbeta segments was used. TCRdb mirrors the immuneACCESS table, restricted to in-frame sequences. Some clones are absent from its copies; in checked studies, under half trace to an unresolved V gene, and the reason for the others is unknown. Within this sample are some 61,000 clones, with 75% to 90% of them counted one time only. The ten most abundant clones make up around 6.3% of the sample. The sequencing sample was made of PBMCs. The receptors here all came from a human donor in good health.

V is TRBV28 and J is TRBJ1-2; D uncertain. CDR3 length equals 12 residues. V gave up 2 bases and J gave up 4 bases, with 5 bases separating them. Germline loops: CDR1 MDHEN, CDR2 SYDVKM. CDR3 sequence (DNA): TGTGCCAGCAGTTTAGGGCCCTATGGCTACACCTTC. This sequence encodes CASSLGPYGYTF.

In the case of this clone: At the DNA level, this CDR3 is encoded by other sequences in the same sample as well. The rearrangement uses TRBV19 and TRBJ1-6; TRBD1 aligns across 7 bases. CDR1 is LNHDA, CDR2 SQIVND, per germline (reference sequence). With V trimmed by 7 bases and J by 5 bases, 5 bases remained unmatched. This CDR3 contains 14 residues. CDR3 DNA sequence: TGTGCCAGTACCAGACAGGGCGATAATTCACCCCTCCACTTT. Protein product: CASTRQGDNSPLHF.

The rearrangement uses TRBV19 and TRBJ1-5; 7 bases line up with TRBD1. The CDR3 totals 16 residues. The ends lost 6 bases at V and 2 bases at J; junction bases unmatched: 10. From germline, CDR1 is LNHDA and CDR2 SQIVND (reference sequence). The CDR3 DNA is TGTGCCAGTAGGGAGATCCAGGGGGGAGGCAATCAGCCCCAGCATTTT. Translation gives CASREIQGGGNQPQHF.

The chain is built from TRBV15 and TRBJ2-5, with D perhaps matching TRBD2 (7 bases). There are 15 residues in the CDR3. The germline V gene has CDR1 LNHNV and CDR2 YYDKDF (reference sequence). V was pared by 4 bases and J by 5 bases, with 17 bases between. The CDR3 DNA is TGTGCCACCAGCAATGAGGGGGGGATTTCGGAGACCCAGTACTTC. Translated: CATSNEGGISETQYF.

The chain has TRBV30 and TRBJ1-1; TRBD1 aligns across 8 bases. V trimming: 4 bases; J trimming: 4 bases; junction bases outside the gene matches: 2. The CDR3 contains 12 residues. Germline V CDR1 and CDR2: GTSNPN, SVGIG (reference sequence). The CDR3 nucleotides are TGTGCCTGGACAGGGGGCCCCACTGAAGCTTTCTTT. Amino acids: CAWTGGPTEAFF. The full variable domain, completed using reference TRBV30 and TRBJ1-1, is SQTIHQWPATLVQPVGSPLSLECTVEGTSNPNLYWYRQAAGRGLQLLFYSVGIGQISSEVPQNLSASRPQDRQFILSSKKLLLSDSGFYLCAWTGGPTEAFFGQGTRLTVV.

The CDR3 coding sequence is TGTGCCAGTAGTATCGGGGGGGGTGGCTACAATGAGCAGTTCTTC. Encoded protein: CASSIGGGGYNEQFF. This chain uses TRBV19 with TRBJ2-1; 8 bases fit TRBD2. Germline trimming cut 3 bases from V and 3 bases from J; bases unmatched to any gene: 4. This CDR3 is 15 amino acids long. Germline loops: CDR1 LNHDA, CDR2 SQIVND (reference sequence).

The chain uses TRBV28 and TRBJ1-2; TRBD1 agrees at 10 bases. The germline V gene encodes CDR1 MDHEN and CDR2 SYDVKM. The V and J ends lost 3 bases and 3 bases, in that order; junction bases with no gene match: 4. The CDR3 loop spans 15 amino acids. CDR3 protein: CASSFGDRGDYGYTF. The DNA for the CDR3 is TGTGCCAGCAGTTTTGGGGACAGGGGAGACTATGGCTACACCTTC.

CDR3 sequence reads: CASSLERKEQYF. The CDR3 region has the DNA TGTGCCAGCAGCTTAGAGCGGAAAGAGCAGTACTTC. The J gene is TRBJ2-7, the V gene TRBV13, with a possible D match to TRBD2 (5 bases). The CDR3 runs 12 residues. Germline lookup yields CDR1 PRHDT and CDR2 FYEKMQ (reference sequence). The V end lost 1 base, the J end lost 7 bases, and 8 bases lay between the germline ends.

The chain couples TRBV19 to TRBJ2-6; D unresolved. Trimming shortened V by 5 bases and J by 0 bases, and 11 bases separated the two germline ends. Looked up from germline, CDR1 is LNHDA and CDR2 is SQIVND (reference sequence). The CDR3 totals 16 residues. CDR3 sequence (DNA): TGTGCCAGTAGTTCTTCTAGGAGCTCTGGGGCCAACGTCCTGACTTTC. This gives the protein CASSSSRSSGANVLTF.

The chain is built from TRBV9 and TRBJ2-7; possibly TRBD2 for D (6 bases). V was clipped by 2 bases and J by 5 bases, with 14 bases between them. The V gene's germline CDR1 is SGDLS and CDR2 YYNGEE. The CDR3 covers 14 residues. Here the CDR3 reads CASSVSGPGNEQYF. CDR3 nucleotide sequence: TGTGCCAGCAGCGTTAGCGGCCCAGGGAACGAGCAGTACTTC. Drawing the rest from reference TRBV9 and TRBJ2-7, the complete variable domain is DSGVTQTPKHLITATGQRVTLRCSPRSGDLSVYWYQQSLDQGLQFLIQYYNGEERAKGNILERFSAQQFPDLHSELNLSSLELGDSALYFCASSVSGPGNEQYFGPGTRLTVT.

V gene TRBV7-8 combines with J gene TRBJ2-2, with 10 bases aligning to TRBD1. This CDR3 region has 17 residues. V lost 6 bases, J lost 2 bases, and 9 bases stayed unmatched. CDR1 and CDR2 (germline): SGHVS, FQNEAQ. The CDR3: CASRIGDRGVNTGELFF. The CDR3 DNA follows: TGTGCCAGCAGGATAGGGGACAGGGGCGTTAACACCGGGGAGCTGTTTTTT.

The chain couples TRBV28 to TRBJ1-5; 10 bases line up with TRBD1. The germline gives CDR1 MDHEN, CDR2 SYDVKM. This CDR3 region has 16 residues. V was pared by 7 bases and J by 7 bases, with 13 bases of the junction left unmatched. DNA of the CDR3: TGTGCCAGCATTCCGGGACAGGGGAGGTTTTACCAGCCCCAGCATTTT. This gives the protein CASIPGQGRFYQPQHF.

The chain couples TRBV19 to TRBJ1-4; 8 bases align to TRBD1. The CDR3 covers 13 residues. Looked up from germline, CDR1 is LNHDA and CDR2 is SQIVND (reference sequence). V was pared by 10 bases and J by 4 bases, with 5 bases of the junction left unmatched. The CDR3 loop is CATFGQGNEKLFF. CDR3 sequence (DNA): TGTGCCACCTTCGGACAGGGTAATGAAAAACTGTTTTTT.

The CDR3 spells CASSSGQGGTGELFF. The CDR3 DNA sequence: TGTGCCAGCAGCTCGGGACAGGGAGGCACCGGGGAGCTGTTTTTT. The rearrangement uses TRBV7-8 and TRBJ2-2, with 9 bases fitting TRBD1. Losses at the gene ends were 4 bases for V and 4 bases for J; bases not matched to a gene: 4. CDR1 and CDR2 (germline): SGHVS, FQNEAQ. The CDR3 contains 15 residues.

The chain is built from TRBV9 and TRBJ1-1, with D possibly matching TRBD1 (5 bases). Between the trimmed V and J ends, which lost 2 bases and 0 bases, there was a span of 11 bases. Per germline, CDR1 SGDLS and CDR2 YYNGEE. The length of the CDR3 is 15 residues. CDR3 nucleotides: TGTGCCAGCAGCGTTACAGGAGCTATGAACACTGAAGCTTTCTTT. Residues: CASSVTGAMNTEAFF.

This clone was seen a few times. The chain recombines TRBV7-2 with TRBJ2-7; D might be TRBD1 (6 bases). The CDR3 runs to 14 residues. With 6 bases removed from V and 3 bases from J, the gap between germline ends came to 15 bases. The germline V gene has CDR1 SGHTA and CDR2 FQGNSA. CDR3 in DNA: TGTGCCAGCAGTTTCCACGGACAGAACTACGAGCAGTACTTC. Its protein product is CASSFHGQNYEQYF.

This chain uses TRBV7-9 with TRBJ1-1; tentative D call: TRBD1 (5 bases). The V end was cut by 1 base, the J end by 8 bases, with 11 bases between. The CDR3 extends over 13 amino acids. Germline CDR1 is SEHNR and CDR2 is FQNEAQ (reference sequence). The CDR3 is CASSLDSGREAFF. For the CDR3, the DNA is TGTGCCAGCAGCTTAGATTCAGGGCGGGAAGCTTTCTTT.